This record concerns one T cell receptor beta chain sequence. The data derive from a study of blood T cell repertoires in COVID-19. Study-wide background: From the United States, Italy and Spain came samples of acute and convalescent COVID-19. T cells, B-cell-depleted T cells, or PBMCs provided the cDNA or gDNA that served as material.

Original handling: It was from reference gene primer amplification that nucleated cell counts were estimated. Repertoires were generated with immunoSEQ multiplex PCR, while TCRdb's copy carries only in-frame clones and drops some. The DNA was the basis for D and trimming; V, J and clone size are from that table. This table has roughly 260,000 clones, more than 90% appearing once. Seattle patients were enrolled while actively infected and followed longitudinally. The CDR3 covers 16 residues. V was pared by 4 bases and J by 2 bases, with 11 bases of the junction left unmatched. The V gene's germline CDR1 is SNHLY and CDR2 FYNNEI.

The sample consisted of peripheral blood. The TCR was taken from a person under 35 with COVID-19, enrolled during active disease. This chain links TRBV2 with TRBJ2-7, with 7 bases that match TRBD2. Written as DNA, the CDR3 is TGTGCCAGCAGTGTTCCCCGGGACTACAATCCCTACGAGCAGTACTTC. Translation: CASSVPRDYNPYEQYF.